These T cell receptor beta chains were read from a single sample in a study of blood T cell repertoires in COVID-19. The table came from immunoSEQ multiplex PCR; TCRdb's copy has only in-frame clones and leaves some out. The top ten clones hold under 2% of a sample with about 320,000 clones, about 82% of them seen once. Specimen: peripheral blood. These receptors were taken from a woman in her 50s with acute or convalescent COVID-19. Each CDR3 is given with its conserved first and last residue. D genes are given only for firm matches. Size is omitted from some rows. Given values are once, few, many or a class for expanded clones.

D: -
V: TRBV29-1
J: TRBJ2-7
size: -
DNA: TGCAGCGTTGGTCGGGGGCAGGGGGACGAGCAGTACTTC
CDR3: CSVGRGQGDEQYF

D: TRBD2
V: TRBV6-1
J: TRBJ2-3
size: -
DNA: TGTGCCAGCAGTGAACAACCGGGACTAGTTAGCACAGATACGCAGTATTTT
CDR3: CASSEQPGLVSTDTQYF

D: -
V: TRBV19
J: TRBJ2-3
size: -
DNA: TGTGCCAGTAGTTCGAGGCCAGTGCCTACAGATACGCAGTATTTT
CDR3: CASSSRPVPTDTQYF

D: -
V: TRBV6-6
J: TRBJ2-2
size: once
DNA: TGTGCCAGCAGTGCGAGCGTCAGCACCGGGGAGCTGTTTTTT
CDR3: CASSASVSTGELFF

D: TRBD1
V: TRBV30
J: TRBJ2-3
size: -
DNA: TGTGCCGGGGTCCTTAAACAGGGGCCGGGAGATACGCAGTATTTT
CDR3: CAGVLKQGPGDTQYF

D: -
V: TRBV5-4
J: TRBJ1-3
size: once
DNA: TGTGCCAGCAGCTTGGCAGGGAATGGGAACACCATATATTTT
CDR3: CASSLAGNGNTIYF

D: TRBD1
V: TRBV4-2
J: TRBJ1-3
size: once
DNA: TGTGCCAGCAGCCTTAGGTCAGGCAGGGGGTCTGGAAACACCATATATTTT
CDR3: CASSLRSGRGSGNTIYF

D: -
V: TRBV28
J: TRBJ2-1
size: -
DNA: TGTGCCAGCAGTTCAAACTACAATGAGCAGTTCTTC
CDR3: CASSSNYNEQFF

D: -
V: TRBV27
J: TRBJ2-7
size: -
DNA: TGTGCCAGCAGTCCCCGCCGGTTACCCTACGAGCAGTACTTC
CDR3: CASSPRRLPYEQYF

D: -
V: TRBV28
J: TRBJ2-7
size: -
DNA: TGTGCCAGCAGTCCCGGGACTGGGACCTACGAGCAGTACTTC
CDR3: CASSPGTGTYEQYF

D: TRBD2
V: TRBV2
J: TRBJ2-1
size: few
DNA: TGTGCCAGCAGTGAAGCTAGCGGGAGACTCTACAATGAGCAGTTCTTC
CDR3: CASSEASGRLYNEQFF

D: TRBD1
V: TRBV29-1
J: TRBJ2-1
size: -
DNA: TGCAGCGGGGAAGGACAGGCGGTTAGCTCCTACAATGAGCAGTTCTTC
CDR3: CSGEGQAVSSYNEQFF